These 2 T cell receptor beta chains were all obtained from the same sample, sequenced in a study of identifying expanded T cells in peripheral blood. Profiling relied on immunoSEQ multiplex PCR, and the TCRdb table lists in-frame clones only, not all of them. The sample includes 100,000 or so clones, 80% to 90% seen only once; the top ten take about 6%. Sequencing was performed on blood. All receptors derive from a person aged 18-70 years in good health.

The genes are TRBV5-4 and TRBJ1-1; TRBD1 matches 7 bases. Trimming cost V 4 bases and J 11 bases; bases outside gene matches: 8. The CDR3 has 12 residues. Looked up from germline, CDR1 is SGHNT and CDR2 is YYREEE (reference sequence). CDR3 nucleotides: TGTGCCAGCAGCAGACAGGGCCTCTGGGCTTTCTTT. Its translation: CASSRQGLWAFF.

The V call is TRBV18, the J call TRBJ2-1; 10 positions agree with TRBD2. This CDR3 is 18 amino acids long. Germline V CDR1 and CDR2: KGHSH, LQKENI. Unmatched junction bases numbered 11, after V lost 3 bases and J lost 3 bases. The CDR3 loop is CASSPPGLAGAYYNEQFF. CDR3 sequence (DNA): TGTGCCAGCTCACCCCCTGGGCTAGCGGGAGCGTACTACAATGAGCAGTTCTTC.